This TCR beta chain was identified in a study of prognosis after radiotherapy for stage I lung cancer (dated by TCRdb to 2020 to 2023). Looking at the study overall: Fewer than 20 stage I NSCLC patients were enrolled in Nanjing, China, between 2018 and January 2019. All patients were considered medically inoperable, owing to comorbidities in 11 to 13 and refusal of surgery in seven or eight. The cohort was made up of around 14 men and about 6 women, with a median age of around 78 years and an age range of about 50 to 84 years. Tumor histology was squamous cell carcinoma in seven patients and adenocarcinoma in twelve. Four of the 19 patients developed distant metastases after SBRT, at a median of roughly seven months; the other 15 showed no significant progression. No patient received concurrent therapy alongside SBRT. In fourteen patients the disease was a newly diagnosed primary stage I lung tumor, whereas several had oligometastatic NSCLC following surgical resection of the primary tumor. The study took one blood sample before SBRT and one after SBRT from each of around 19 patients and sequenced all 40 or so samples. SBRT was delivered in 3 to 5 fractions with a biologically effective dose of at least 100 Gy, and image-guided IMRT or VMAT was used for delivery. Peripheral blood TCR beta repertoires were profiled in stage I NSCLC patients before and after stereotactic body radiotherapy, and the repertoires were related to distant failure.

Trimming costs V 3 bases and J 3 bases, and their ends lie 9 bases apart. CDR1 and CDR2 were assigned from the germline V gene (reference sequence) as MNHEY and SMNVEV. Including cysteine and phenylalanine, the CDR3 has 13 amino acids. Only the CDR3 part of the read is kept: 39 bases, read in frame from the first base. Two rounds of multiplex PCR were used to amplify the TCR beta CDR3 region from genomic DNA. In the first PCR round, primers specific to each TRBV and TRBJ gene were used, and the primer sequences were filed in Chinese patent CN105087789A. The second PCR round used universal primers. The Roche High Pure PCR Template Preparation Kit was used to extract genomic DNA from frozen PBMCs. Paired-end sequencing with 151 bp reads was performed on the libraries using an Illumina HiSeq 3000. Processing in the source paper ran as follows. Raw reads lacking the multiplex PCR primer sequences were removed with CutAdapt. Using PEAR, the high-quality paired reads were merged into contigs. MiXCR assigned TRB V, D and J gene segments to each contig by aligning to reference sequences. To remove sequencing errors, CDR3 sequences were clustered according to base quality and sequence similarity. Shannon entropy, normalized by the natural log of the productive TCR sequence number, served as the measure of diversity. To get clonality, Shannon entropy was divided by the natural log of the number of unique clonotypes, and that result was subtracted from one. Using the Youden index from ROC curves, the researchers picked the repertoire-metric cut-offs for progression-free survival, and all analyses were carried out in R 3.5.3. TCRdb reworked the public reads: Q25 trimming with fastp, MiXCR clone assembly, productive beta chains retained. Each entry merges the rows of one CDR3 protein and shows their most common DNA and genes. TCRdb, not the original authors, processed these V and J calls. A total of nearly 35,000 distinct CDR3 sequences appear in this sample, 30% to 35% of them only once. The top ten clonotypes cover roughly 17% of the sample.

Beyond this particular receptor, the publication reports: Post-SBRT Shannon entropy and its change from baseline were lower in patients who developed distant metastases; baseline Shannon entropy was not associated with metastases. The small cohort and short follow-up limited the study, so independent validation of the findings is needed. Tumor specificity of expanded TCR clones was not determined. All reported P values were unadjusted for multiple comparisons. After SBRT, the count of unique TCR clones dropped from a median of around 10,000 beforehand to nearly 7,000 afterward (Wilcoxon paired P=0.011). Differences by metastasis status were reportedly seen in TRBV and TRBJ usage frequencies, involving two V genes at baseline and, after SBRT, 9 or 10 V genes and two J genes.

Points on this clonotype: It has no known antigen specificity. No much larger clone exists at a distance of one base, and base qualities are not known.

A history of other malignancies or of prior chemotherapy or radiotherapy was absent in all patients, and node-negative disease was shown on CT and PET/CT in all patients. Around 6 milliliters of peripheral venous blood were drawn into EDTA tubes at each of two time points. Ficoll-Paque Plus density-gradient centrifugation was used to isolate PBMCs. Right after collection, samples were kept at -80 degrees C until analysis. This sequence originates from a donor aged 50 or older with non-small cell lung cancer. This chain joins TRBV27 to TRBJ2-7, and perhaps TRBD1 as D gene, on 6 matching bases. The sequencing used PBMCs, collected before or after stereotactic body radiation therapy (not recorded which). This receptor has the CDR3 CASSFQGIYEQYF. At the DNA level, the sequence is TGTGCCAGCAGTTTCCAGGGGATCTACGAGCAGTACTTC.